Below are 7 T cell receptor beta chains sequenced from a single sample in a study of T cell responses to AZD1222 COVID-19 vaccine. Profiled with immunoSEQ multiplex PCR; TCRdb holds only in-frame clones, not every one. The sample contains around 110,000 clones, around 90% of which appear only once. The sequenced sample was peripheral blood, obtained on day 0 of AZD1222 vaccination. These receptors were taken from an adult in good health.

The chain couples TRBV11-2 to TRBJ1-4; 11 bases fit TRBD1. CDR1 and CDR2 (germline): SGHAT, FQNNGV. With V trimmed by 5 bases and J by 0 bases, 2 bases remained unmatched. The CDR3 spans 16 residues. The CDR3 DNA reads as TGTGCCAGCAGCCTGGGACAGGGGGCAACTAATGAAAAACTGTTTTTT. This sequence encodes CASSLGQGATNEKLFF.

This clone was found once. Here the CDR3 reads CASAGPTPYEQYF. The CDR3 nucleotides read TGTGCCAGCGCGGGCCCGACACCTTACGAGCAGTACTTC. The chain has TRBV7-9 and TRBJ2-7, with D perhaps matching TRBD2 (5 bases). Per the germline V gene, CDR1 is SEHNR and CDR2 is FQNEAQ (reference sequence). This CDR3 is built from 13 residues. Trimming stripped 8 bases from V and 4 bases from J, with 15 bases between.

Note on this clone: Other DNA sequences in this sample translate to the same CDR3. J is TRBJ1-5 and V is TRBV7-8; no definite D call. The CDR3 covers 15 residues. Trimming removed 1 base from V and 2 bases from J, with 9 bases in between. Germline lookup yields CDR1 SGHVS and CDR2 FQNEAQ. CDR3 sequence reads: CASSLGVPGNQPQHF. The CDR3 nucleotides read TGTGCCAGCAGCTTAGGTGTTCCGGGCAATCAGCCCCAGCATTTT.

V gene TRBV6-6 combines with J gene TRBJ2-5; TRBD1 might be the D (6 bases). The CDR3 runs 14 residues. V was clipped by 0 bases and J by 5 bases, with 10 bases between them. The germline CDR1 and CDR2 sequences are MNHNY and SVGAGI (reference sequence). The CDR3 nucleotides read TGTGCCAGCAGTTACTCCACAGGGTTGGAGACCCAGTACTTC. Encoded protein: CASSYSTGLETQYF.

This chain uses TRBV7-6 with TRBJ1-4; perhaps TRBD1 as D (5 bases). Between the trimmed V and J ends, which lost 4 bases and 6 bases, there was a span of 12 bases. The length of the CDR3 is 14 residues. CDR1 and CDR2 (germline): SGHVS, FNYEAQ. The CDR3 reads CASSSRGGDEKLFF. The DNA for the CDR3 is TGTGCCAGCAGCTCCCGTGGAGGGGATGAAAAACTGTTTTTT.

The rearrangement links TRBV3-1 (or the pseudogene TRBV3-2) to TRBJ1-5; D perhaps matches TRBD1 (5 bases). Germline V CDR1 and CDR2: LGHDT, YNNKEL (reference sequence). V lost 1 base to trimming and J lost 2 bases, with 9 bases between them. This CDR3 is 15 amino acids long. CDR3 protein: CASSQGGSGNQPQHF. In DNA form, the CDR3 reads TGTGCCAGCAGCCAAGGGGGGTCGGGCAATCAGCCCCAGCATTTT.

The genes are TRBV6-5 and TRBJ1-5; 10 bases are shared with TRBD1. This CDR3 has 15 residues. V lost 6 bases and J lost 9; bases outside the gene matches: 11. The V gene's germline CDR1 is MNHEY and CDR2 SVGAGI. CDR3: CASSRDRGAVGPQHF. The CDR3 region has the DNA TGTGCCAGCAGCAGGGACAGGGGCGCGGTCGGGCCCCAGCATTTT.